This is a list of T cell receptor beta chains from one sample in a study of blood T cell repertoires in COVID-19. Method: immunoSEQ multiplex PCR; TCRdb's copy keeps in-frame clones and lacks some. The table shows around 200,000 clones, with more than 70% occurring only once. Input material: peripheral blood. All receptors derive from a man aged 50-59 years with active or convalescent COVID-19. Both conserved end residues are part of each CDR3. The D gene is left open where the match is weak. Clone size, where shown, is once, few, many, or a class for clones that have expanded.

CDR3nt: TGTGCCAGCAGCCCCCAGGGAAGCAATCAGCCCCAGCATTTT
CDR3aa: CASSPQGSNQPQHF
j_gene: TRBJ1-5
d_gene: -
v_gene: TRBV2
abundance: -

CDR3nt: TGTGCCAGCAGCCCATCCGCCACTTTCTATGGCTACACCTTC
CDR3aa: CASSPSATFYGYTF
j_gene: TRBJ1-2
d_gene: -
v_gene: TRBV3-1/TRBV3-2
abundance: -

CDR3nt: TGTGCCAGCAGTTTATATCAGGGGAGGGACTATGGCTACACCTTC
CDR3aa: CASSLYQGRDYGYTF
j_gene: TRBJ1-2
d_gene: -
v_gene: TRBV28
abundance: -

CDR3nt: TGTGCCAGCCTAGCCCGACTAGCGGGGGGTGATGAGCAGTTCTTC
CDR3aa: CASLARLAGGDEQFF
j_gene: TRBJ2-1
d_gene: TRBD2
v_gene: TRBV28
abundance: -

CDR3nt: TGCGCCAGCAGCTTAGCACTAGCGGGGGCCCCAGATACGCAGTATTTT
CDR3aa: CASSLALAGAPDTQYF
j_gene: TRBJ2-3
d_gene: TRBD2
v_gene: TRBV5-1
abundance: -

CDR3nt: TGTGCCAGCACCACCTACGGGAACACTGAAGCTTTCTTT
CDR3aa: CASTTYGNTEAFF
j_gene: TRBJ1-1
d_gene: -
v_gene: TRBV7-9
abundance: few

CDR3nt: TGTGCCAGCAGCTTAGACGGCAGGGACACTGAAGCTTTCTTT
CDR3aa: CASSLDGRDTEAFF
j_gene: TRBJ1-1
d_gene: -
v_gene: TRBV7-8
abundance: once

CDR3nt: TGTGCCAGTCGGCCCCGGGACAGGGTCTACGAGCAGTACTTC
CDR3aa: CASRPRDRVYEQYF
j_gene: TRBJ2-7
d_gene: TRBD1
v_gene: TRBV19
abundance: -

CDR3nt: TGTGCCAGCAGCTTCCCGGGACAGTATAATTCACCCCTCCACTTT
CDR3aa: CASSFPGQYNSPLHF
j_gene: TRBJ1-6
d_gene: TRBD1
v_gene: TRBV5-6
abundance: -

CDR3nt: TGTGCCAGCAGCCAAGATCGGGGTTCACCCCTCCACTTT
CDR3aa: CASSQDRGSPLHF
j_gene: TRBJ1-6
d_gene: -
v_gene: TRBV3-1/TRBV3-2
abundance: -

CDR3nt: TGTGCCGGCCGCACAGCCTCCAATTCACCCCTCCACTTT
CDR3aa: CAGRTASNSPLHF
j_gene: TRBJ1-6
d_gene: -
v_gene: TRBV28
abundance: -

CDR3nt: TGTGCCAGCAGCTCAGAGACAGGGAACTATGGCTACACCTTC
CDR3aa: CASSSETGNYGYTF
j_gene: TRBJ1-2
d_gene: TRBD1
v_gene: TRBV7-8
abundance: once

CDR3nt: TGTGCCAGCAGGAGTCCTAGCGGGGGGGCCGGTGAGCAGTTCTTC
CDR3aa: CASRSPSGGAGEQFF
j_gene: TRBJ2-1
d_gene: TRBD2
v_gene: TRBV7-8
abundance: -